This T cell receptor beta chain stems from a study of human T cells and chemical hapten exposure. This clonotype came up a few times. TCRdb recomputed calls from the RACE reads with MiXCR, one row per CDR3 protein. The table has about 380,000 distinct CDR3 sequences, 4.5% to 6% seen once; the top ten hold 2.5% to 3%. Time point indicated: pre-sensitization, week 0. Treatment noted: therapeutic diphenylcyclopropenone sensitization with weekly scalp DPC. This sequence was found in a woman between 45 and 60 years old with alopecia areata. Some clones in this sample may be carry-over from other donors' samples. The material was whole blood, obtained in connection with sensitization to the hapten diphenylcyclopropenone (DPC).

CDR3 DNA sequence: TGTGCCAGCAGTTTTCAAGACACCATATATTTT. Its protein is CASSFQDTIYF. This sequence joins TRBV28 and TRBJ1-3; no reliable D call. The CDR3 has 11 residues. Trimming cost V 3 bases and J 8 bases, with 5 bases left between them. From germline, CDR1 is MDHEN and CDR2 SYDVKM.